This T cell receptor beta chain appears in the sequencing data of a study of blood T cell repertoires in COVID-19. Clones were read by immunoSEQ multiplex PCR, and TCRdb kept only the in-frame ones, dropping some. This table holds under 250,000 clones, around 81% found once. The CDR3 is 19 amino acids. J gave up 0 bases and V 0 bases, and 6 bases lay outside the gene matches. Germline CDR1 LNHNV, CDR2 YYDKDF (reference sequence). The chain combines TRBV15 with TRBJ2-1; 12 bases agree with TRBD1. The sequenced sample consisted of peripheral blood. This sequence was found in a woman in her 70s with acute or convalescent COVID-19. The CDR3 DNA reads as TGTGCCACCAGCAGAGAGGGACAGGGGGCTCGCAGCTCCTACAATGAGCAGTTCTTC. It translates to CATSREGQGARSSYNEQFF. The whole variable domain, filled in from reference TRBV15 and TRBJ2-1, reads DAMVIQNPRYQVTQFGKPVTLSCSQTLNHNVMYWYQQKSSQAPKLLFHYYDKDFNNEADTPDNFQSRRPNTSFCFLDIRSPGLGDTAMYLCATSREGQGARSSYNEQFFGPGTRLTVL.